These T cell receptor beta chains were read from a single sample in a study of radiation and T cells in renal cell carcinoma. The protocol was immunoSEQ multiplex PCR, while the TCRdb copy is restricted to in-frame clones and leaves out a portion. The sample lists about 120,000 clones, around 81% seen once, with 5.8% in the top ten. Sample: blood, taken from a patient whose treatment included radiotherapy and nephrectomy. The receptors come from a man in his fifties or sixties with renal cell carcinoma. CDR3s include the opening cysteine and the closing phenylalanine or tryptophan. The order of the fields is D gene, J gene, clone size, V gene, CDR3 protein, CDR3 DNA. D genes are given only for firm matches. Size tells how often a clone was seen (once, few, many) or the class of an expanded clone, and some rows leave it out.

. TRBJ1-5 once TRBV2 CASRANSLGNQPQHF TGTGCCAGCAGGGCGAATAGTCTCGGCAATCAGCCCCAGCATTTT
. TRBJ2-7 . TRBV27 CASSLGRSYEQYF TGTGCCAGCAGTTTAGGTCGAAGCTACGAGCAGTACTTC
TRBD2 TRBJ2-3 . TRBV7-9 CASSLAWTSGRGTDTQYF TGTGCCAGCAGCTTAGCCTGGACTAGCGGGAGAGGTACAGATACGCAGTATTTT
TRBD1 TRBJ2-2 . TRBV9 CASSVEGTGNTGELFF TGTGCCAGCAGCGTAGAGGGGACAGGTAACACCGGGGAGCTGTTTTTT
TRBD2 TRBJ2-1 . TRBV19 CASSKSGLAVYNEQFF TGTGCCAGTAGTAAATCGGGACTAGCGGTTTACAATGAGCAGTTCTTC
. TRBJ1-2 . TRBV28 CASSFSATKYAYTF TGTGCCAGCAGTTTTTCAGCGACGAAGTATGCCTACACCTTC
TRBD2 TRBJ2-5 . TRBV6-5 CASKLAGLFWETQYF TGTGCCAGCAAGCTAGCGGGATTGTTTTGGGAGACCCAGTACTTC
. TRBJ1-6 . TRBV30 CAWSVSFPGPSRTPLHF TGTGCCTGGAGTGTCTCATTTCCGGGGCCCAGTCGGACACCCCTCCACTTT
TRBD2 TRBJ2-1 few TRBV19 CASSPNSGGYNEQFF TGTGCCAGTAGCCCGAATAGCGGGGGGTACAATGAGCAGTTCTTC
. TRBJ1-5 . TRBV6-5 CASSYGPSPGQPQHF TGTGCCAGCAGTTACGGACCCTCCCCGGGTCAGCCCCAGCATTTT
. TRBJ1-5 . TRBV6-1 CASMERGGTNQPQHF TGTGCCAGCATGGAGAGGGGAGGGACCAATCAGCCCCAGCATTTT
TRBD2 TRBJ2-5 . TRBV29-1 CSVDLGLAGIGETQYF TGCAGCGTTGATTTGGGGCTAGCGGGAATCGGAGAGACCCAGTACTTC
. TRBJ2-7 . TRBV25-1 CASRAVGAWEQYF TGTGCCAGCAGGGCGGTTGGGGCGTGGGAGCAGTACTTC
. TRBJ1-2 . TRBV28 CASNLNAIFTGYTF TGTGCCAGCAACCTCAATGCCATCTTTACTGGCTACACCTTC
. TRBJ1-1 . TRBV6-5 CASSYSPGAEAFF TGTGCCAGCAGTTACTCGCCCGGCGCCGAAGCTTTCTTT
. TRBJ2-7 . TRBV4-3 CASSQEWGISYEQYF TGCGCCAGCAGCCAAGAATGGGGCATCAGCTACGAGCAGTACTTC
TRBD2 TRBJ2-1 . TRBV9 CASSPRLAGDGEQFF TGTGCCAGCAGCCCCCGACTAGCGGGAGACGGTGAGCAGTTCTTC
. TRBJ1-6 . TRBV5-1 CASSLEGQHNSPLHF TGCGCCAGCAGCTTGGAAGGGCAACATAATTCACCCCTCCACTTT
TRBD2 TRBJ2-7 . TRBV28 CASRLAGLGDQYF TGTGCCAGCAGACTAGCGGGACTAGGGGACCAGTACTTC
TRBD2 TRBJ2-1 . TRBV19 CASSIDLGGHRSGKYNEQFF TGTGCCAGTAGTATAGATTTGGGAGGACATCGAAGCGGGAAATACAATGAGCAGTTCTTC
. TRBJ2-6 . TRBV4-2 CASSQAGRHLSGANVLTF TGTGCCAGCAGCCAAGCCGGCAGGCATCTCTCTGGGGCCAACGTCCTGACTTTC
. TRBJ2-1 . TRBV18 CASSPPGGPFEQFF TGTGCCAGCTCACCACCGGGGGGGCCTTTTGAGCAGTTCTTC
TRBD2 TRBJ2-7 . TRBV2 CASSEGRSGRGF TGTGCCAGCAGTGAAGGACGCAGCGGGAGAGGATTC
. TRBJ1-5 . TRBV7-2 CASSTQGRLTNQPQHF TGTGCCAGCAGCACCCAGGGGAGGCTAACCAATCAGCCCCAGCATTTT
. TRBJ1-1 . TRBV19 CASSPSENTEAFF TGTGCCAGTAGTCCCTCAGAGAACACTGAAGCTTTCTTT
TRBD1 TRBJ1-5 . TRBV19 CATVDRGFSNQPQHF TGTGCCACCGTGGACAGGGGATTTAGCAATCAGCCCCAGCATTTT
TRBD1 TRBJ2-7 once TRBV19 CASSTSLQQGAGREQYF TGTGCCAGTAGTACCTCGCTCCAACAGGGGGCTGGTCGCGAGCAGTACTTC
. TRBJ2-7 . TRBV19 CASSFNGDYEQYF TGTGCCAGTAGCTTTAATGGAGACTACGAGCAGTACTTC
TRBD2 TRBJ2-3 few TRBV7-3 CASSPSGGAGDTQYF TGTGCCAGCAGCCCTAGCGGGGGGGCCGGTGATACGCAGTATTTT